This T cell receptor beta chain was retrieved from a study of T cells after yellow fever vaccination (dated by TCRdb to between 2017 and 2020). Looking at the study overall: The SMART-Seq v4 Ultra Low Input RNA kit was used to prepare libraries from fractions with low cell numbers. Two healthy male donors, one aged 18 to 29 and one aged 30 to 40 years, were included in the cohort. Blood was collected at multiple timepoints before and after primary and secondary immunization, and bulk PBMC replicates and cell subsets were isolated. To follow T-cell clones before and after both primary and booster YFV17D yellow fever vaccination, bulk TCR alpha and beta repertoires underwent longitudinal sequencing. On the study overall, not on this receptor specifically: After the booster, most of the clones that had expanded following primary vaccination were detected again (about 95% of CD4 and around 88% of CD8), which suggests that memory was broadly maintained. The secondary T-cell response was weaker than the primary response but faster, peaking on day 5 instead of day 15. Computational filtering was needed because FACS-sorted repertoires could contain abundant contaminating clonotypes from the bulk population. A small share of clonotypes was detected in both CD4 and CD8 compartments, with the overlap likely arising from convergent recombination. Only a couple of donors were included in the study, so the extent to which the findings can be generalized is limited.

TCR cDNA was synthesized by 5'RACE template switching, which introduced a universal primer site and unique molecular identifiers. Priming of cDNA synthesis was performed from both the TCR alpha and TCR beta constant segments. Library amplification used two PCR steps, and the second PCR step added sample barcodes and sequencing adapters. Sequencing of libraries was performed on Illumina HiSeq 2500 (2x100 bp) or NovaSeq (2x150 bp). Regarding the original processing steps: MIGEC handled demultiplexing of reads and collapsing into UMI consensus sequences, while MiXCR performed V(D)J alignment. Vaccine-responding clonotypes were defined with edgeR using replicate PBMC samples, requiring FDR below 0.01 and a log2 fold change above 5 up to day 15. Bulk clonotypes were assigned CD4 or CD8 identity according to which sequenced CD4 or CD8 repertoire held them at higher abundance. TCRdb reran the public reads through fastp at Q25 and MiXCR, keeping productive beta chains. Each entry is one CDR3 protein sequence, shown with its most common DNA and genes. The V and J calls follow TCRdb's processing rather than the paper's. This sample gives about 58,000 distinct CDR3 sequences in total; roughly 6.9% of them show up just once. The top ten clonotypes cover around 44% of the sample.

This clonotype showed up many times. What this receptor recognizes is not known. No much larger clone is present one base from it, and per-base qualities are unavailable. The junction shows trimming of 2 bases on V and 4 bases on J, plus 12 bases between the germline ends. Reading from cysteine to phenylalanine, the CDR3 counts 15 amino acids. The CDR3 DNA has 45 bases and is translated from base 1. From a lookup of the germline V gene, CDR1 and CDR2 are MNHEY and SVGAGI. The treatment or condition label for this specimen denotes: live attenuated yellow fever vaccine strain. A standard Ficoll-Paque protocol was used to isolate PBMCs from peripheral blood. CD4 and CD8 T-cell fractions were isolated with Dynabeads CD4 and CD8 positive selection kits. TriZol was used to extract RNA from bulk PBMCs, from CD4 and CD8 fractions, and from dextramer-positive and dextramer-negative fractions.

The sample here was CD8+ T cells sorted from PBMCs, taken on the day of the first yellow fever vaccination. This sequence uses TRBV6-5 and TRBJ2-1, with TRBD1 tentatively as D gene (6 bases match). This clonotype was sampled from a man aged 18 to 29 who received the YFV17D yellow fever vaccine. For the CDR3, the sequence is CASSYLQGLYNEQFF. At the DNA level, the sequence is TGTGCCAGCAGTTACCTCCAGGGGTTATACAATGAGCAGTTCTTC.